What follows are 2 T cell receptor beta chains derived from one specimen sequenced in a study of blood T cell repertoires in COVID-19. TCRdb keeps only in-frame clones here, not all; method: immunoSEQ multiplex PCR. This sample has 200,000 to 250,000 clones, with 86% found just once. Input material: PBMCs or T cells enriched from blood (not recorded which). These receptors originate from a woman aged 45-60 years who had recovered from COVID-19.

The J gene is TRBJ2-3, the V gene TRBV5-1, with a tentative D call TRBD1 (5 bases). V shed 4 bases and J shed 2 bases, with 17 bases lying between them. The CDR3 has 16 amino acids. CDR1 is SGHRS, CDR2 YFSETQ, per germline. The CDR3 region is CASSRRGQGTTDTQYF. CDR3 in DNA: TGCGCCAGCAGCAGGCGTGGGCAGGGAACCACAGATACGCAGTATTTT.

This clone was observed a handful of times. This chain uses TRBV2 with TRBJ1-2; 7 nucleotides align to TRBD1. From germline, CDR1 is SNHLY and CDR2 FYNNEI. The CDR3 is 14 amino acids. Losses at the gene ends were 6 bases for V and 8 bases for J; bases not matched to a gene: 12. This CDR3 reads CASRSGGTAEGYTF. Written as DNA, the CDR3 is TGTGCCAGCAGGTCAGGTGGGACAGCGGAAGGCTACACCTTC.